This T cell receptor beta chain was captured in a study of CD8+CD57+ T cells in acquired aplastic anemia. This clonotype was counted at least ten times. Profiling of TCR beta VDJ combinations and CDR3 sequences used genomic DNA as template. TCRdb processed the reads anew with MiXCR; each CDR3 protein has one entry. The sample consists of about 110,000 distinct CDR3 sequences, approximately 49% of them appearing once. The sequencing input was sorted CD4+, CD8+, or CD8+CD57+ T cells (not recorded which) from PBMCs. The receptor was derived from a human donor in good health, serving as a control.

DNA for the CDR3: TGTGCCACCAGTGAGCCGGGGGGAAGGGGGCTAGCGCACCAAGAGACCCAGTACTTC. Translating it yields CATSEPGGRGLAHQETQYF. The chain couples TRBV24-1 to TRBJ2-5; D tentatively reads TRBD1 or TRBD2 (7 bases each). This CDR3 comprises 19 residues. The V gene lost 4 bases and the J gene lost 0 bases, with 23 bases spanning the gap. The germline V gene has CDR1 KGHDR and CDR2 SFDVKD.